This T cell receptor (beta chain) comes out of a study of cytomegalovirus exposure and HLA in healthy donors. Vbeta (60) and Jbeta (13) primers were used in the PCR. Sequencing used immunoSEQ multiplex PCR; TCRdb keeps in-frame clones, though not all of them. The sample has roughly 100,000 clones, about three fifths seen once. This CDR3 has 15 amino acids. Trimming shortened V by 5 bases and J by 1 base, and 12 bases separated the two germline ends. Germline V gives CDR1 SEHNR, CDR2 FQNEAQ (reference sequence). Specimen: PBMCs. The sequence was obtained from a human donor in good health. The chain carries TRBV7-9 and TRBJ1-5; D perhaps matches TRBD1 (5 bases). CDR3 sequence (DNA): TGTGCCAGCAGCCATAGCAGGGCAAGCAATCAGCCCCAGCATTTT. Encoded protein: CASSHSRASNQPQHF.